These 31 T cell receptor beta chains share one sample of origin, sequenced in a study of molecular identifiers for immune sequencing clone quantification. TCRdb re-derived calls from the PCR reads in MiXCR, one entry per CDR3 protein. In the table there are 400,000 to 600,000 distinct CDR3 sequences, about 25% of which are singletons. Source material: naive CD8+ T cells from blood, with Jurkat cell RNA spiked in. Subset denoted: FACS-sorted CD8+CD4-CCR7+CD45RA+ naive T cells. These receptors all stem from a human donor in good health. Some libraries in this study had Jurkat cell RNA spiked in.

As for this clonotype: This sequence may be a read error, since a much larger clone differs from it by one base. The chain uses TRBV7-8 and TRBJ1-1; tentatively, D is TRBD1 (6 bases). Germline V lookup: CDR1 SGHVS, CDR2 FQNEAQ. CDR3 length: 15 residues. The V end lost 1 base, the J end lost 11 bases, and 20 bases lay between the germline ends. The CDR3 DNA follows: TGTGCCAGCAGCTTAGTCGGTCAGGGGATCCACGCGGCTTTCTTT. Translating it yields CASSLVGQGIHAAFF.

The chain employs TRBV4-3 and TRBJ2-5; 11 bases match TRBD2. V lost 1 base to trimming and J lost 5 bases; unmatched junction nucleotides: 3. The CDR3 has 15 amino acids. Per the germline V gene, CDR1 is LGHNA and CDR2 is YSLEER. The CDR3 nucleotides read TGCGCCAGCAGCCAAGCACTAGCGGGGGTGGAGACCCAGTACTTC. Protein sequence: CASSQALAGVETQYF.

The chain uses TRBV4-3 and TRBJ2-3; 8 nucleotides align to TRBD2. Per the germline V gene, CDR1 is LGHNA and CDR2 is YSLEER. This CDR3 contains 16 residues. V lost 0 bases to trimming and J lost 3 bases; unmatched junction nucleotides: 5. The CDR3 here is CASSQDVLAVTDTQYF. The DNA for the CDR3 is TGCGCCAGCAGCCAAGATGTACTAGCGGTTACAGATACGCAGTATTTT.

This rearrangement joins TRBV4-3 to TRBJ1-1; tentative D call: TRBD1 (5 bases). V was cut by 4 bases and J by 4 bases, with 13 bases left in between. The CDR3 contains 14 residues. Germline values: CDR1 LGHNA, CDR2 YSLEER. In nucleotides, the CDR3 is TGCGCCAGCAGCCCTTGGAGGGGTAGCACTGAAGCTTTCTTT. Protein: CASSPWRGSTEAFF.

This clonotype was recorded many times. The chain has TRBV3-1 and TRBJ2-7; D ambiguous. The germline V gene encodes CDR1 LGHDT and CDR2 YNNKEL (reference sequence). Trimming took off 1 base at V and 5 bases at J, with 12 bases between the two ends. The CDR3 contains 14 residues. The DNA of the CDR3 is TGTGCCAGCAGCCAAGCCGGCCAGTACCACGAGCAGTACTTC. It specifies CASSQAGQYHEQYF.

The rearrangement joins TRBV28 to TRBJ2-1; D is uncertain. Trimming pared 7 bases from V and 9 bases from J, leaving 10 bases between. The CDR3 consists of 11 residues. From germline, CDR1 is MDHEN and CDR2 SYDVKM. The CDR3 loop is CASTSGTEQFF. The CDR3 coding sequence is TGTGCCAGCACTTCGGGCACTGAGCAGTTCTTC.

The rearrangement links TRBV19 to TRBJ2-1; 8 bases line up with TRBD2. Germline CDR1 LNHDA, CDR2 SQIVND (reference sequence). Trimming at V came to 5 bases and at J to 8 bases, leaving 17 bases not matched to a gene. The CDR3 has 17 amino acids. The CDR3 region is CASSLGPGLGVDYEQFF. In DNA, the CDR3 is TGTGCCAGTAGTCTCGGGCCGGGACTAGGAGTAGACTATGAGCAGTTCTTC.

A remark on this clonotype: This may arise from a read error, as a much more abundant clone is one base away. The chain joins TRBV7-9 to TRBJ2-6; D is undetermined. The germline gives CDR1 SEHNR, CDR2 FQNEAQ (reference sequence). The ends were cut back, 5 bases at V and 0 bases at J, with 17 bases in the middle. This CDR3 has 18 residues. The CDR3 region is CASSPNRFTDSGANVLTF. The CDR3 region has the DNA TGTGCCAGCAGCCCCAACCGATTCACAGACTCTGGGGCCAACGTCCTGACTTTC.

This CDR3 reads CSVLQDEQYF. DNA of the CDR3: TGCAGCGTGTTACAGGACGAGCAGTACTTC. This chain joins TRBV29-1 and TRBJ2-7, with D tentatively TRBD1 (5 bases). Germline-derived CDR1 and CDR2 are SQVTM and ANQGSEA. V was pared by 6 bases and J by 5 bases, with 8 bases between. The CDR3 is made up of 10 amino acids.

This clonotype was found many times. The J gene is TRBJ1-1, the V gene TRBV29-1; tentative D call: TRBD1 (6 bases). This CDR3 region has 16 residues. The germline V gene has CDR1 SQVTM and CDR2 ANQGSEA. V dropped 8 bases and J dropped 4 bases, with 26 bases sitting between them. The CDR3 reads CSSNGGTRLRLTEAFF. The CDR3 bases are TGCAGCTCCAATGGCGGGACAAGGTTGAGACTCACTGAAGCTTTCTTT.

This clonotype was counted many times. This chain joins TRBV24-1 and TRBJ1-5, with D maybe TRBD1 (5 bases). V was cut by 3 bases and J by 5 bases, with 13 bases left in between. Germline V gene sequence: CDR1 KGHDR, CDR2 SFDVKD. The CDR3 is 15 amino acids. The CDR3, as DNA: TGTGCCACCAGTGATACTGGGGGGTCGGATCAGCCCCAGCATTTT. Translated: CATSDTGGSDQPQHF.

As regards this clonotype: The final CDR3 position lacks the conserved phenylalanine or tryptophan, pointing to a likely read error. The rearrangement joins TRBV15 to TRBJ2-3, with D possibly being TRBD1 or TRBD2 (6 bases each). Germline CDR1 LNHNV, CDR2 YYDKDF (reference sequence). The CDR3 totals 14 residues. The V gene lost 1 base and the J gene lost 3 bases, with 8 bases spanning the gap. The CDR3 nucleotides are TGTGCCACCAGCAGAGTAGGGGGGACAGATACGCAGTATTAT. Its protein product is CATSRVGGTDTQYY.

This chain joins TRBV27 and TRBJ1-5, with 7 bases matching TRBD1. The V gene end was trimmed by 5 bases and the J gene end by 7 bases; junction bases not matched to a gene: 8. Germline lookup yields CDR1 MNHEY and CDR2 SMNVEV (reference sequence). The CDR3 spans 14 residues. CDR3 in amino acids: CASSPDRAKQPQHF. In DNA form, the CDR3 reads TGTGCCAGCAGTCCAGACAGGGCGAAACAGCCCCAGCATTTT.

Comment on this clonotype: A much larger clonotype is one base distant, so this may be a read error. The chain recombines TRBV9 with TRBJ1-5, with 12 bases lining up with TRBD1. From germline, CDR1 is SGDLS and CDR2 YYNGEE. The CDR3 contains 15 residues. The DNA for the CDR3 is TGTGCCAGCAGCGGGGGGACAGGGGGCAATCAGTCCCAGCATTTT. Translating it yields CASSGGTGGNQSQHF.

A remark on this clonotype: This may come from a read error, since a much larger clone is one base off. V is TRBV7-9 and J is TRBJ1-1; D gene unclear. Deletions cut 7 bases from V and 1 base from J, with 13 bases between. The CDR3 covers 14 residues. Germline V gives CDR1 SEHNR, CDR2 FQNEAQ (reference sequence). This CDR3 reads CASTAGLPNTEAFF. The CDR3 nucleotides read TGTGCCAGCACCGCTGGACTACCGAACACTGAAGCTTTCTTT.

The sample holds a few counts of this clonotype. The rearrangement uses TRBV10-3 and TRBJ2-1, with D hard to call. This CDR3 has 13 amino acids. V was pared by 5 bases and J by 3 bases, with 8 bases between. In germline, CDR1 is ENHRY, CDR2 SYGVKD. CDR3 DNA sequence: TGTGCCATCAGTAAAGACAACTACAATGAGCAGTTCTTC. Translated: CAISKDNYNEQFF.

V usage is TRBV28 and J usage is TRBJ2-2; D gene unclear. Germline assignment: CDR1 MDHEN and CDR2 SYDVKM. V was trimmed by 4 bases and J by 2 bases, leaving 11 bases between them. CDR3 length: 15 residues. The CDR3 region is CASSWRGPNTGELFF. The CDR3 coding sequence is TGTGCCAGCAGTTGGCGCGGACCAAACACCGGGGAGCTGTTTTTT.

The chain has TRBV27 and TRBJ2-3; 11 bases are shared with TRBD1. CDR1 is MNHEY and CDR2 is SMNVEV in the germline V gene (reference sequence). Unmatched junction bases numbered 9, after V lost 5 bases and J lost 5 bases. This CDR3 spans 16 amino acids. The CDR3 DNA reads TGTGCCAGCAGTCCACTGGGACAGGGGGGAGGAGATACGCAGTATTTT. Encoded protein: CASSPLGQGGGDTQYF.

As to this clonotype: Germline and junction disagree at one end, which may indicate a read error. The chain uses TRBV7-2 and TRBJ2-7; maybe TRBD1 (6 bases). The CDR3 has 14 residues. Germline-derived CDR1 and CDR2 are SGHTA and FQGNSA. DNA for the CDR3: TGTGCCCGCAGTTACTACACAGGGCCCTACGAGCAGTACTTC. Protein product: CARSYYTGPYEQYF.

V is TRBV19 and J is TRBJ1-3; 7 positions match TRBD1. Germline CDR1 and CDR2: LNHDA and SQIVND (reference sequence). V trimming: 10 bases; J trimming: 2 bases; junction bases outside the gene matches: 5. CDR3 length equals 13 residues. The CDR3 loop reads CAISQGTGNTIYF. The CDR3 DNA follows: TGTGCCATCTCACAGGGGACTGGAAACACCATATATTTT.

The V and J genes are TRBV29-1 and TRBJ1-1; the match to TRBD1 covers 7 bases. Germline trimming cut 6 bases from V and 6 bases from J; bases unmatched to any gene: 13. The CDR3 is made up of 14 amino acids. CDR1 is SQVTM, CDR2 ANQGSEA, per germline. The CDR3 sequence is CSVETRQGMAEAFF. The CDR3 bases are TGCAGCGTCGAAACTCGACAGGGAATGGCTGAAGCTTTCTTT.

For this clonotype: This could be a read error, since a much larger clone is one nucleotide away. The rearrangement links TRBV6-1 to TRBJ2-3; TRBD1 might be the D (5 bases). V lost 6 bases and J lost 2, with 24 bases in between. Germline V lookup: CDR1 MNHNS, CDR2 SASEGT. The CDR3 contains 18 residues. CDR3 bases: TGTGCCAGCAGCCTACCCACTCAGACAAGGGGCAACACAGATACGCAGTATTTT. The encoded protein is CASSLPTQTRGNTDTQYF.

CDR3 nucleotides: TGTGCCAGCAGTGAATTGCTTGAAGCTTTCTTT. Its translation is CASSELLEAFF. This chain uses TRBV2 with TRBJ1-1; D not resolved. CDR3 length: 11 amino acids. Trimming removed 2 bases from V and 7 bases from J, with 5 bases in between. The germline CDR1 and CDR2 sequences are SNHLY and FYNNEI. Together with reference TRBV2 and TRBJ1-1, the CDR3 gives the full variable domain: EPEVTQTPSHQVTQMGQEVILRCVPISNHLYFYWYRQILGQKVEFLVSFYNNEISEKSEIFDDQFSVERPDGSNFTLKIRSTKLEDSAMYFCASSELLEAFFGQGTRLTVV.

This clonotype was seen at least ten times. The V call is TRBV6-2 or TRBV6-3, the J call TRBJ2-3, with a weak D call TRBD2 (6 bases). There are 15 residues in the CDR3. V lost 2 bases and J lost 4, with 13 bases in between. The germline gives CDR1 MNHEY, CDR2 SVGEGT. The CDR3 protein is CASSYDGGLADTQYF. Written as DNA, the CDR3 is TGTGCCAGCAGTTACGATGGAGGGCTCGCAGATACGCAGTATTTT.

Here the CDR3 reads CASSLPGSYTGELFF. In DNA, the CDR3 is TGTGCCAGCAGTTTACCCGGGTCCTACACCGGGGAGCTGTTTTTT. The J gene is TRBJ2-2, the V gene TRBV12-3 or TRBV12-4; D is unresolved. The V gene lost 2 bases and the J gene lost 3 bases, with 10 bases spanning the gap. The CDR3 length is 15 residues.

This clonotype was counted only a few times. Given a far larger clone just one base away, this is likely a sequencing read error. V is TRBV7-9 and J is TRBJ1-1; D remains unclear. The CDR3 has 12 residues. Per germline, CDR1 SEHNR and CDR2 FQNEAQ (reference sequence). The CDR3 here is CACSQVNTEAFF. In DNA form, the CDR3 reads TGTGCCTGCAGCCAGGTGAACACTGAAGCTTTCTTT.

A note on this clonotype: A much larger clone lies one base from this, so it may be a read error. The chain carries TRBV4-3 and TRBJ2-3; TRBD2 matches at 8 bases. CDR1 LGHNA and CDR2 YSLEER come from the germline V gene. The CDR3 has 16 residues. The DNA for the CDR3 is TGCGCCAGCAGCCAGGAACGGGGGGGCCTCACAGATATGCAGTATTTT. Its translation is CASSQERGGLTDMQYF.

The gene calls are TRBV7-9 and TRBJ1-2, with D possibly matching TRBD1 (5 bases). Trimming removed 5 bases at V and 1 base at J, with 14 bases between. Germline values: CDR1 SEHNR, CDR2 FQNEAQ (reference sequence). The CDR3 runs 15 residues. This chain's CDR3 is CASSRDVRFNYGYTF. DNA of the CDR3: TGTGCCAGCAGCCGGGACGTCAGGTTTAACTATGGCTACACCTTC. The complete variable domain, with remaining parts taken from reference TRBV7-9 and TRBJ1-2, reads DTGVSQNPRHKITKRGQNVTFRCDPISEHNRLYWYRQTLGQGPEFLTYFQNEAQLEKSRLLSDRFSAERPKGSFSTLEIQRTEQGDSAMYLCASSRDVRFNYGYTFGSGTRLTVV.

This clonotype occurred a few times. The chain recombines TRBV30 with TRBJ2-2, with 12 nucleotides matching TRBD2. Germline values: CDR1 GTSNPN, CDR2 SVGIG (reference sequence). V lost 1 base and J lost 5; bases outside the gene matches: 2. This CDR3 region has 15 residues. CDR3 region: CAWSAGTSGTGELFF. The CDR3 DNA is TGTGCCTGGAGTGCGGGGACTAGCGGGACCGGGGAGCTGTTTTTT.

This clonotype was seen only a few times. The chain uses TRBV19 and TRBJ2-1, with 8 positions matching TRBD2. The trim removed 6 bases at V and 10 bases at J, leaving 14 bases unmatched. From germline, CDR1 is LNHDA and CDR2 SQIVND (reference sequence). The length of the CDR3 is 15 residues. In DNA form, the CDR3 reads TGTGCCAGTAGGGATCTGGGACTAGGGTTCGGCGAGCAGTTCTTC. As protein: CASRDLGLGFGEQFF.

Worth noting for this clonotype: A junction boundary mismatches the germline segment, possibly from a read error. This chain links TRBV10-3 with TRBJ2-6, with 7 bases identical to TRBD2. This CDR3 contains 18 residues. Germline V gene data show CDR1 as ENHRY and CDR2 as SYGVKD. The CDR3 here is CTISEGLAVSSGASVLTF. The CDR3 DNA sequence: TGTACCATCAGTGAAGGGCTAGCGGTAAGCTCTGGGGCCAGCGTCCTGACTTTC.